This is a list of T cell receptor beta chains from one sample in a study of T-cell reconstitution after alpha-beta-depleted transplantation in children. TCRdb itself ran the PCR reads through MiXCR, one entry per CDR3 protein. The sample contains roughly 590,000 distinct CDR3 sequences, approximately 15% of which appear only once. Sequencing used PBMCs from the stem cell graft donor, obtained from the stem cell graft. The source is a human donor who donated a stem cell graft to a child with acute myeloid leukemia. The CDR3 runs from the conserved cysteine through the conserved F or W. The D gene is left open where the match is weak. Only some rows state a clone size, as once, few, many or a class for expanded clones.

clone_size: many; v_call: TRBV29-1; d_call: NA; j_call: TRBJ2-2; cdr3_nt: TGCAGCGTTCGATGGCCTGGTGGGAGCAACACCGGGGAGCTGTTTTTT; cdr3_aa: CSVRWPGGSNTGELFF
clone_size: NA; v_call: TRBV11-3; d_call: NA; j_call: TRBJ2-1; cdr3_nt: TGTGCCAGCAGCTCCCCCCTAGGGGATGAGCAGTTCTTC; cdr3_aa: CASSSPLGDEQFF
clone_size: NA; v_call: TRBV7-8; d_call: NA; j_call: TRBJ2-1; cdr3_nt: TGTGCCAGCAGCTTAGGACCCAATGACCATGAGCAGTTCTTC; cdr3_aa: CASSLGPNDHEQFF
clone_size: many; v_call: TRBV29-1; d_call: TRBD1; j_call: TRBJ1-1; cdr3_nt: TGCAGCGCACCCAAACAGGGGGCGAATTTGGCTGAAGCTTTCTTT; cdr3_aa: CSAPKQGANLAEAFF
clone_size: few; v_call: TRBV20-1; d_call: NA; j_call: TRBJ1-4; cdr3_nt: TGCAGTGCCCTGACATTTCCTAATGAAAAACTGTTTTTT; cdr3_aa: CSALTFPNEKLFF
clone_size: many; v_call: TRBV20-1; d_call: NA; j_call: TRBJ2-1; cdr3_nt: TGCAGTGCTTTCCCAGGGAGCAATGAGCAGTTCTTC; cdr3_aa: CSAFPGSNEQFF
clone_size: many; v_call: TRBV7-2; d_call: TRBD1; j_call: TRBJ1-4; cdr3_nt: TGTGCCAGCAGCTATGCCCCGACAGGGCGTAATGAAAAACTGTTTTTT; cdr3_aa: CASSYAPTGRNEKLFF
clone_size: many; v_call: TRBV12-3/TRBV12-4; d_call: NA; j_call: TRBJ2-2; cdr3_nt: TGTGCCAGCAGATCGGACAGCCAGGGTCAGCTGTTTTTT; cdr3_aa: CASRSDSQGQLFF
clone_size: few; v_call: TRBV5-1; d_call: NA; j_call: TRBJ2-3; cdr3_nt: TGCGCCAGCGGACAGGACGGGACTAGCACAGATACGCAGTATTTT; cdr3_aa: CASGQDGTSTDTQYF
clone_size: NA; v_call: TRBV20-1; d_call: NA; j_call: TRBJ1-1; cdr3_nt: TGCAGTGCTAGCAGCCAGAAGAACACTGAAGCTTTCTTT; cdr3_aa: CSASSQKNTEAFF
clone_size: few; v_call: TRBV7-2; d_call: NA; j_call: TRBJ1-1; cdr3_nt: TGTCCCAGCAGCTTAGGAGTGACTGAAGCTTTCTTT; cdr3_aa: CPSSLGVTEAFF
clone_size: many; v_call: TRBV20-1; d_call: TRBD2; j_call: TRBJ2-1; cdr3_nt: TGCAGTGCCGAAATACTAGCGGGGGGCAATGAGCAGTTCTTC; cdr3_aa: CSAEILAGGNEQFF
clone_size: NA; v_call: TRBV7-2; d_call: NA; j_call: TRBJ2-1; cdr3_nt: TGTGCCAGCAGCTCCCGGAGGCGGGGGCCCTACAATGAGCAGTTCTTC; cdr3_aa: CASSSRRRGPYNEQFF
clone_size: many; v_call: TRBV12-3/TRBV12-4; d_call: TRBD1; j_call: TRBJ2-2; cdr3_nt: TGTGCCAGCAGTTTGAAATTATTGGGACAGGGACGAACCGGGGAGCTGTTTTTT; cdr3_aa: CASSLKLLGQGRTGELFF
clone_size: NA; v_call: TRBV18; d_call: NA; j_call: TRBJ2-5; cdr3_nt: TGTGCCAGCCAAACGACGGGAAAAGAGACCCAGTACTTC; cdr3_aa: CASQTTGKETQYF
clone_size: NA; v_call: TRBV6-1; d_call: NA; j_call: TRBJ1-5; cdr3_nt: TGTGCCAGCAGTGAAAGGGGAAGAGATCAGCCCCAGCATTTT; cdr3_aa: CASSERGRDQPQHF
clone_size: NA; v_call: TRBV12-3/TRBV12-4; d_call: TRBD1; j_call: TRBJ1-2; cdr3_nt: TGTGCCAGCAGTTTCGGAGGGGGCTTTGGCTACACCTTC; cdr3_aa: CASSFGGGFGYTF
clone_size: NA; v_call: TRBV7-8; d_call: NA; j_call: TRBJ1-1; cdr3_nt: TGTGCCAGCAGCAGCAAGGGGCCCGGGACGGCGAACACTGACGCTTTCTTT; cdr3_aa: CASSSKGPGTANTDAFF
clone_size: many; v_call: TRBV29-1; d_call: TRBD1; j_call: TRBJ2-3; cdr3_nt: TGCAGCGTCGGGGACAGGAGGCAGGATACGCAGTATTTT; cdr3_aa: CSVGDRRQDTQYF
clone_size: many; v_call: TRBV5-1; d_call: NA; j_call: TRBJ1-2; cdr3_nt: TGCGCCAGCAGCTACCTGGGGGATGGCTACACCTTC; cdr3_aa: CASSYLGDGYTF
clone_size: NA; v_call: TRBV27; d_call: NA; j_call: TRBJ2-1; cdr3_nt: TGTGCCAGCAGTTTCCGGGGACCCAATGAGCAGTTCTTC; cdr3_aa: CASSFRGPNEQFF
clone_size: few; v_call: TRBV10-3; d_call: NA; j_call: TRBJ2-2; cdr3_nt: TGTGCCACAACAGGACTAAACACCGGGGAGCTGTTTTTT; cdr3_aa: CATTGLNTGELFF
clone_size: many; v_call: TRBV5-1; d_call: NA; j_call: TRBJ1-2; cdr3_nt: TGCGCCAGCAGCTCAGGGGTCGGGAGGCATGGCTACACCTTC; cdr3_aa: CASSSGVGRHGYTF
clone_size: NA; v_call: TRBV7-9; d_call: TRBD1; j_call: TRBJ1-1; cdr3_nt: TGTGCCAGCAGCACAGGGGTGACTGAAGCTTTCTTT; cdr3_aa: CASSTGVTEAFF
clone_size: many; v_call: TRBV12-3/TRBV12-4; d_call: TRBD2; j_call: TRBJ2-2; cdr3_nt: TGTGCCAGCACCAGGACTAGCGGGGTAGCCGGGGAGCTGTTTTTT; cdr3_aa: CASTRTSGVAGELFF
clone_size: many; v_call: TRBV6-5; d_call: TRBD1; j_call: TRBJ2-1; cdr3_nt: TGTGCCAGCAGTTACTCGGGTGACAGGGCACCCAATGAGCAGTTCTTC; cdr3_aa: CASSYSGDRAPNEQFF
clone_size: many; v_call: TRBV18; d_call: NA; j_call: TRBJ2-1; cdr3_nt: TGTGCCAGCTCACCCGGCGACAGACCGAACAATGAGCAGTTCTTC; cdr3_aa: CASSPGDRPNNEQFF
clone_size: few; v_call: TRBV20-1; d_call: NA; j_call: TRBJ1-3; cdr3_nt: TGCAGTGCCCGGGACCGCCTAAGCTCTGGAAACACCATATATTTT; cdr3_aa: CSARDRLSSGNTIYF
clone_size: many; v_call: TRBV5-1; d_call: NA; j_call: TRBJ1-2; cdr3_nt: TGCGCCAGCACTATGGGAGGTAATGGCTACACCTTC; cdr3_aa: CASTMGGNGYTF
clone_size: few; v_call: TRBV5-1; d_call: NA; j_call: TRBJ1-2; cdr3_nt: TGCGCCAGCAGCCCCAGGACGGGACGGGCCACCCATGGCTACACCTTC; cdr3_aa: CASSPRTGRATHGYTF
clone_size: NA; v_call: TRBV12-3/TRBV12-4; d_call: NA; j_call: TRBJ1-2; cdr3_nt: TGTGCCAGCAGTCTTCGGGCCCACTATGGCTACACCTTC; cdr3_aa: CASSLRAHYGYTF
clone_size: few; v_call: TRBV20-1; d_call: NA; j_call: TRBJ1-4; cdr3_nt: TGCAGTGCTGGGAGGGCCCCTAATGAAAAACTGTTTTTT; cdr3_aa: CSAGRAPNEKLFF
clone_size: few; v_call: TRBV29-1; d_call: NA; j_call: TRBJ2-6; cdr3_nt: TGCAGCGGGCACTCTGGGGCCAACGTCCTGACTTTC; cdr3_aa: CSGHSGANVLTF
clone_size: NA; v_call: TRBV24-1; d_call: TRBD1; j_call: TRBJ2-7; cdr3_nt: TGTGCCACCAGTGATCCAAAAGTGGCAGGGGGATACGAGCAGTACTTC; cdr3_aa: CATSDPKVAGGYEQYF
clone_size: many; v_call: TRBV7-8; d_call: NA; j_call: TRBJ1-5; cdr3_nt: TGTGCCAGCAGCCTTAAAGGGGGAACCGATCAGCCCCAGCATTTT; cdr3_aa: CASSLKGGTDQPQHF
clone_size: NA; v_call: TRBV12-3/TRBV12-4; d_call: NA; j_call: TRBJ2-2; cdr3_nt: TGTGCCAGCAGTTTGGGGGTACAAGCCGGGGAGCTGTTTTTT; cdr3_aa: CASSLGVQAGELFF
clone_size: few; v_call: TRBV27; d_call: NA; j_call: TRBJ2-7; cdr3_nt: TGTGCCAGCAGCTCGGGACTCCTCTACGAGCAGTACTTC; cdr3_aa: CASSSGLLYEQYF
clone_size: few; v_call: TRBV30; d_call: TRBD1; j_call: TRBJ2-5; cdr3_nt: TGTGCCTGGAGTGGACAGGGGGCGCCTAAAGAGACCCAGTACTTC; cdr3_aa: CAWSGQGAPKETQYF
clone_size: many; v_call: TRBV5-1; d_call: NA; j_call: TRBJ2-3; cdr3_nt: TGCGCCAGCAGTTTAGGACAGAAGACAGATACGCAGTATTTT; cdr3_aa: CASSLGQKTDTQYF